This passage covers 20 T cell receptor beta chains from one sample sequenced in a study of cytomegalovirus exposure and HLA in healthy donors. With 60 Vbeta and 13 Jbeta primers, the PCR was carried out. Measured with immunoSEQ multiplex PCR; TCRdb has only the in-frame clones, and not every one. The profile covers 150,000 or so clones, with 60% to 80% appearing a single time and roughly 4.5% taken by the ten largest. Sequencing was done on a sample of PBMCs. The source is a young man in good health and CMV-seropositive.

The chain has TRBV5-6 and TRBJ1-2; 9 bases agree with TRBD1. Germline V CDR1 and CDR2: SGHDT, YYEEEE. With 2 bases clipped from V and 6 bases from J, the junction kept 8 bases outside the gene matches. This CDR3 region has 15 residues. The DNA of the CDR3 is TGTGCCAGCAGCTTACAGGGGGCGCGGGAGCATGGCTACACCTTC. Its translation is CASSLQGAREHGYTF.

CDR3 nucleotide sequence: TGTGCCAGCAGTTACGTACAGGGTAACACTGAAGCTTTCTTT. The encoded protein is CASSYVQGNTEAFF. The chain has TRBV6-5 and TRBJ1-1; tentative D call: TRBD1 (6 bases). The germline gives CDR1 MNHEY, CDR2 SVGAGI. The germline V and J ends were trimmed by 2 bases and 2 bases, with 9 bases remaining between them. The CDR3 contains 14 residues.

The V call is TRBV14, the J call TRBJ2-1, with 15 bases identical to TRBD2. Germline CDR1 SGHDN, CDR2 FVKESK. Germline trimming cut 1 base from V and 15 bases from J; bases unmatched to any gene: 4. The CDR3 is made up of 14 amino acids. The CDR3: CASSQVGLAGGAFF. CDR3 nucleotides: TGTGCCAGCAGCCAAGTGGGACTAGCGGGAGGTGCGTTCTTC.

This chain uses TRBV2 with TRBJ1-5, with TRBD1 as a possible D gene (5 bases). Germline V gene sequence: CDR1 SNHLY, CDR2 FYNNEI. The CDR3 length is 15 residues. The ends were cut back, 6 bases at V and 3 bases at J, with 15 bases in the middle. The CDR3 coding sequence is TGTGCCAGCAGCACCTCAGACAGCCACAATCAGCCCCAGCATTTT. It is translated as CASSTSDSHNQPQHF. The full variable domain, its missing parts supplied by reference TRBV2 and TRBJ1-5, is EPEVTQTPSHQVTQMGQEVILRCVPISNHLYFYWYRQILGQKVEFLVSFYNNEISEKSEIFDDQFSVERPDGSNFTLKIRSTKLEDSAMYFCASSTSDSHNQPQHFGDGTRLSIL.

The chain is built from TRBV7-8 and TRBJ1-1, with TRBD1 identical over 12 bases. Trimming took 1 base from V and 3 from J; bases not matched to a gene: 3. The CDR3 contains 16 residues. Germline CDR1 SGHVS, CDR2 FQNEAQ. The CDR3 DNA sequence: TGTGCCAGCAGCTTAGGGGGGACAGGGGGCTACACTGAAGCTTTCTTT. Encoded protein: CASSLGGTGGYTEAFF.

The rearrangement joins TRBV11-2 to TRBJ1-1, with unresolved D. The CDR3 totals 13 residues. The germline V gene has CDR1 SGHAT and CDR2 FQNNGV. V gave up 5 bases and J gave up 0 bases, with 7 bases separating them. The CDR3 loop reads CASSPDLNTEAFF. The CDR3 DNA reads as TGTGCCAGCAGCCCGGACTTGAACACTGAAGCTTTCTTT.

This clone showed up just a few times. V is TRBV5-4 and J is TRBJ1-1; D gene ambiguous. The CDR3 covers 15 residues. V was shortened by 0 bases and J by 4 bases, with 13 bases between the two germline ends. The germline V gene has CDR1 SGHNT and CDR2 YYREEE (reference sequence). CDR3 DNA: TGTGCCAGCAGCTTGGGGGCTCCGGGAGGCACTGAAGCTTTCTTT. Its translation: CASSLGAPGGTEAFF.

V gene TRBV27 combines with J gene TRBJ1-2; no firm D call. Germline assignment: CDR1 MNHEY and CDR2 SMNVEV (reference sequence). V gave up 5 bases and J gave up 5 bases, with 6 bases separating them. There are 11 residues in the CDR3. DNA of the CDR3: TGTGCCAGCAGTCCCGGTTATGGCTACACCTTC. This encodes CASSPGYGYTF.

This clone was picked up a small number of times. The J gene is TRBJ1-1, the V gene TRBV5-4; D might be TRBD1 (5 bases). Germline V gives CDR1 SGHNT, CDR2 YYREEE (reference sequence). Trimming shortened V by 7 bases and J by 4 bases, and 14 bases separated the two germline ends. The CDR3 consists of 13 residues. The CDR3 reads CASPSVGGTEAFF. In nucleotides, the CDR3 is TGTGCCAGCCCCTCAGTCGGGGGCACTGAAGCTTTCTTT.

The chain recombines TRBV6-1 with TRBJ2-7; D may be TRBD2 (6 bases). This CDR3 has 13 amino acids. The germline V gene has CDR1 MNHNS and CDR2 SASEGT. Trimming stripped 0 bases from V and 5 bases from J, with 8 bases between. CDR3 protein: CASSEARGDEQYV. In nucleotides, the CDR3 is TGTGCCAGCAGTGAAGCGCGGGGTGACGAGCAGTACGTC.

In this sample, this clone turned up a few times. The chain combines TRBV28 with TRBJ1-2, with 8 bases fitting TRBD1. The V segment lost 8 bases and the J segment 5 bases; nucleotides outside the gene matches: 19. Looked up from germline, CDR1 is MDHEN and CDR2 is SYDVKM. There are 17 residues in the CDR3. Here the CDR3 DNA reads TGTGCCAGCCTCGAACTTCTTTCAGGGGGCCTGGCGTATGGCTACACCTTC. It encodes CASLELLSGGLAYGYTF.

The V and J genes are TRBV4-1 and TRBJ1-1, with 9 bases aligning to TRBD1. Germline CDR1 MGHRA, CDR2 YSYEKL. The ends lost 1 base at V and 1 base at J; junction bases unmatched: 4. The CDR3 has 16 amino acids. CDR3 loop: CASSQGTGAPNTEAFF. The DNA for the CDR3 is TGCGCCAGCAGCCAAGGGACAGGGGCCCCGAACACTGAAGCTTTCTTT.

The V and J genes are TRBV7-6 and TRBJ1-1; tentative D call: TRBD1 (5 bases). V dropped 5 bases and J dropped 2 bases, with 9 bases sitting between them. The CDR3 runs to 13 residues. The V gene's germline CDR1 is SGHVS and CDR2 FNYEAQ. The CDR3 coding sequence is TGTGCCAGCAGCGCCAGGGTCAACACTGAAGCTTTCTTT. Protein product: CASSARVNTEAFF.

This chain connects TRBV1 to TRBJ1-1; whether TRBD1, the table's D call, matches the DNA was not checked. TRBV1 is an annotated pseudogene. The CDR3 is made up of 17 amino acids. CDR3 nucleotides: TGCACCAGCAGCCAAGCCGGGGACAGACCTTGTTGCACTGAAGCTTTCTTT. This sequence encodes CTSSQAGDRPCCTEAFF.

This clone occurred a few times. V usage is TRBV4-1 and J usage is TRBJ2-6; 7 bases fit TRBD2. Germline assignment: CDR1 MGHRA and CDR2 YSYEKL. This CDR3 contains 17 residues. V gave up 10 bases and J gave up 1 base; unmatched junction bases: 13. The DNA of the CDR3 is TGCGCCACCCACCCGGGGGGTACGCCTTCTGGGGCCAACGTCCTGACTTTC. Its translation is CATHPGGTPSGANVLTF.

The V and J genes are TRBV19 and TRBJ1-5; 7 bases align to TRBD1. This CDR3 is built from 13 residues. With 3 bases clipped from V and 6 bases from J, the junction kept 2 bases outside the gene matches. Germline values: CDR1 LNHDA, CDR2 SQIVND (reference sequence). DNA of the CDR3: TGTGCCAGTAGTATGGAGGGGGCTCAGCCCCAGCATTTT. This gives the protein CASSMEGAQPQHF.

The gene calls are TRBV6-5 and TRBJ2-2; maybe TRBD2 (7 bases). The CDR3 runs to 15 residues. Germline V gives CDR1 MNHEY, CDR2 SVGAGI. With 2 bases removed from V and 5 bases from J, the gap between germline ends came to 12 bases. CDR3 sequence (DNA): TGTGCCAGCAGTTACCGGGGGGCCAGTACCGGGGAGCTGTTTTTT. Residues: CASSYRGASTGELFF.

The DNA for the CDR3 is TGTGCCCCCAGGTGGGTCCCGGGACTAGCGGGAGGGCCGGGCACCGGGGAGCTGTTTTTT. Protein: CAPRWVPGLAGGPGTGELFF. The rearrangement joins TRBV27 to TRBJ2-2; 16 bases are a match to TRBD2. The CDR3 runs 20 residues. Germline-derived CDR1 and CDR2 are MNHEY and SMNVEV (reference sequence). Trimming cost V 11 bases and J 4 bases; bases outside gene matches: 19.

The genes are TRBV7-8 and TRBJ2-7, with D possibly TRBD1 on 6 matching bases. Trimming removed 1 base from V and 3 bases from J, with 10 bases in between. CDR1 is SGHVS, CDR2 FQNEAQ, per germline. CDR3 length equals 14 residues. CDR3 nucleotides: TGTGCCAGCAGCTTAGGGCAGGGGTACTACGAGCAGTACGTC. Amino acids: CASSLGQGYYEQYV.

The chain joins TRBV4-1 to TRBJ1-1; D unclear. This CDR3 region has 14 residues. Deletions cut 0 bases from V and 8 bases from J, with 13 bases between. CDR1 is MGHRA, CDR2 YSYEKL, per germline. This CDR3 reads CASSQDLKAREAFF. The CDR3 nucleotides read TGCGCCAGCAGCCAAGATCTGAAGGCTAGGGAAGCTTTCTTT.